This paragraph reports one TCR beta chain. The PCR employed 60 Vbeta primers together with 13 Jbeta primers. Measured with immunoSEQ multiplex PCR; TCRdb has only the in-frame clones, and not every one. The table lists under 150,000 clones, roughly 78% of them singletons. With 8 bases clipped from V and 3 bases from J, the junction kept 5 bases outside the gene matches. This CDR3 comprises 13 residues. Germline CDR1 and CDR2: MDHEN and SYDVKM. This specimen comes from a study of cytomegalovirus exposure and HLA in healthy donors. The source is a woman in her forties in good health and CMV-seronegative. The sequenced material came from PBMCs. The V and J genes are TRBV28 and TRBJ2-7; 9 bases are shared with TRBD2. Here the CDR3 reads CASWGAGGYEQYF. The CDR3 bases are TGTGCCAGCTGGGGAGCGGGAGGCTACGAGCAGTACTTC.